This TCR beta chain was observed in a study of shared T cell receptors in the human thymus. In germline, CDR1 is MDHEN, CDR2 SYDVKM. V dropped 5 bases and J dropped 3; count of bases not matched to a gene: 6. CDR3 size: 15 residues. The data were produced by immunoSEQ multiplex PCR, yet TCRdb's version contains in-frame clones alone and is incomplete. The sample records 500,000 to 850,000 clones, about 89% being singletons. This sample was shared with a second study, whose subject was human thymus T cells. That work adds: The sample donors, healthy Finnish infants, were having corrective surgery for congenital heart defects.

The sample consisted of thymocytes. This chain links TRBV28 with TRBJ2-7; 11 bases are a match to TRBD2. This sequence originates from a boy less than two years old with a congenital heart defect. CDR3 in DNA: TGTGCCAGCAGTCAAAGACTAGCGGGGTTCTACGAGCAGTACTTC. This encodes CASSQRLAGFYEQYF. The full variable domain, in which reference TRBV28 and TRBJ2-7 provide the parts outside the CDR3, is DVKVTQSSRYLVKRTGEKVFLECVQDMDHENMFWYRQDPGLGLRLIYFSYDVKMKEKGDIPEGYSVSREKKERFSLILESASTNQTSMYLCASSQRLAGFYEQYFGPGTRLTVT.